The T cell receptor beta chain described here comes from a study of shared clonotypes between healthy human individuals. Study in general: CD4 naive and memory got three plates each, CD8 naive two, CD8 memory one.

A word on this clone: Its matching antigen is unknown. Other nucleotide sequences from this sample produce the same CDR3.

Donors, healthy HIV-negative adults, lacked recent acute infections or vaccinations. General study points: A handful of donors had around 5% of their naive CD4 clonotypes in common.

Some clones are missing from TCRdb's copy, which holds only in-frame ones; the method was immunoSEQ multiplex PCR. The repertoire has over 95,000 clones, about two thirds of them found once; the top ten carry around 24%. This receptor was obtained from a woman aged 25 to 39 in good health. What was sequenced was memory CD8+ T cells sorted from blood. Subset specified: CD45RO+ cells pooled with CCR7-negative TemRA cells.

CDR3 DNA: TGTGCCAGCAGTGGACTGGGACAGGGGGCTCTCTATGGCTACACCTTC. This translates into CASSGLGQGALYGYTF. V usage is TRBV6-1 and J usage is TRBJ1-2; 12 bases align to TRBD1. The CDR3 extends over 16 amino acids. V trimming: 4 bases; J trimming: 4 bases; junction bases outside the gene matches: 7. CDR1 and CDR2 (germline): MNHNS, SASEGT.